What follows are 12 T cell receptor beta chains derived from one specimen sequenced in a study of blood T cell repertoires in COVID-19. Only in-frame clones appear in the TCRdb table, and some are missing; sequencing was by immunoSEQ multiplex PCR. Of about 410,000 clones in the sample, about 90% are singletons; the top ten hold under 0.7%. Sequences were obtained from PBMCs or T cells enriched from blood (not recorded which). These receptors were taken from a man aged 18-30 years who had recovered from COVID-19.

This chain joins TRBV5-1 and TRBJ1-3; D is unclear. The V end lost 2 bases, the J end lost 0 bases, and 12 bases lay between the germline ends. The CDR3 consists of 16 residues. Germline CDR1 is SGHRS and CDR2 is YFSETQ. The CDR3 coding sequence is TGCGCCAGCAGCTTCGCCCTAGGTGGCTCTGGAAACACCATATATTTT. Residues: CASSFALGGSGNTIYF.

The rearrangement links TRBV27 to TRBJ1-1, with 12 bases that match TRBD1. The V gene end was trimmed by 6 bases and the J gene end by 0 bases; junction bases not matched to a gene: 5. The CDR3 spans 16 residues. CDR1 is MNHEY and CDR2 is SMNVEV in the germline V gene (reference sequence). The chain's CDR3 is CASRWGTGGLNTEAFF. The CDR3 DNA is TGTGCCAGCAGATGGGGGACAGGGGGCCTGAACACTGAAGCTTTCTTT.

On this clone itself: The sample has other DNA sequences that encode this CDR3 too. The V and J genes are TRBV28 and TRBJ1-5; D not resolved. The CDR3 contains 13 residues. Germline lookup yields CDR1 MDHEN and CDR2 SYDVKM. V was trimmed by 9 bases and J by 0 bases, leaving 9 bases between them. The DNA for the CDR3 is TGTGCCAGTTCCCGAGATAGCAATCAGCCCCAGCATTTT. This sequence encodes CASSRDSNQPQHF.

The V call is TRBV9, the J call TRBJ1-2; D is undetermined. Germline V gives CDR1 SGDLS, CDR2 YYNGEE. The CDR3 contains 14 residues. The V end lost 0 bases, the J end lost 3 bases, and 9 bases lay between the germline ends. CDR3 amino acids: CASSVDAGYYGYTF. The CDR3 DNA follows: TGTGCCAGCAGCGTAGATGCAGGTTACTATGGCTACACCTTC.

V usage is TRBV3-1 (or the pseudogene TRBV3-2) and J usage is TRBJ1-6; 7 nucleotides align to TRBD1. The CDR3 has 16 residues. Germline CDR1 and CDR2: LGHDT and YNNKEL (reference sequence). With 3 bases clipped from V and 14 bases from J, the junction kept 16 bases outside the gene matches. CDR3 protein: CASSHISTGALGSLHF. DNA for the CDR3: TGTGCCAGCAGCCACATATCCACAGGGGCACTGGGTTCCCTCCACTTT.

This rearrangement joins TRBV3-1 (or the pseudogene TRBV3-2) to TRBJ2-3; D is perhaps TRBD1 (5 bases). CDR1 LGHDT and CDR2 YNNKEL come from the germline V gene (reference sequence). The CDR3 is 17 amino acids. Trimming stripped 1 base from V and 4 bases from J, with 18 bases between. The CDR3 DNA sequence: TGTGCCAGCAGCCAAGGGTCTGGTTCCGCGACAGCAGATACGCAGTATTTT. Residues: CASSQGSGSATADTQYF.

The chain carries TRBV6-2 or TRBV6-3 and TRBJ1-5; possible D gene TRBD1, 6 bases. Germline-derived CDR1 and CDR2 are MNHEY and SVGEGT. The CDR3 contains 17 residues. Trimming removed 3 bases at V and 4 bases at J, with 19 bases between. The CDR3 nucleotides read TGTGCCAGCAGTTATGGCGGGGGGCGCGTTGGGAATCAGCCCCAGCATTTT. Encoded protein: CASSYGGGRVGNQPQHF.

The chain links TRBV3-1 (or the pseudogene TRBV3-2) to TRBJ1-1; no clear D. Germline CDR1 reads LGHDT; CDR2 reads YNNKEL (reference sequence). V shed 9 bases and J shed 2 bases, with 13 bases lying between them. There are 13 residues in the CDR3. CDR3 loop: CASRTLANTEAFF. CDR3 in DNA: TGTGCCAGTAGGACTCTTGCTAACACTGAAGCTTTCTTT.

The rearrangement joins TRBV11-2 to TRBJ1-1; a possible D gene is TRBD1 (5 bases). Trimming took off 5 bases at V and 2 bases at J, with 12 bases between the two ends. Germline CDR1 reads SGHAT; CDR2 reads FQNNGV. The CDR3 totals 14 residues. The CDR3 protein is CASSRLGVNTEAFF. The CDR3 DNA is TGTGCCAGCAGCCGGCTAGGGGTTAACACTGAAGCTTTCTTT.

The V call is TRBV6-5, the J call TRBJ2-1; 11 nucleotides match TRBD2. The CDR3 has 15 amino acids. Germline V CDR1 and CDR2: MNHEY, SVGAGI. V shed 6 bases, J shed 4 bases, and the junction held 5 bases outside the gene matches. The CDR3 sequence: CASRKLAGEYNEQFF. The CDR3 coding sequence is TGTGCCAGCAGGAAACTAGCGGGAGAATACAATGAGCAGTTCTTC.

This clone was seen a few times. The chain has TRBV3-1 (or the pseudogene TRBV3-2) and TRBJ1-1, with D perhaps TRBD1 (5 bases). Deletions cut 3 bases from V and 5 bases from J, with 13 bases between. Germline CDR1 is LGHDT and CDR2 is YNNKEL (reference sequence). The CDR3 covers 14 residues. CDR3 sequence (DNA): TGTGCCAGCAGCCACCCCGGGGCGGGAACTGAAGCTTTCTTT. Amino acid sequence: CASSHPGAGTEAFF.

Here the CDR3 reads CASSSGSVSDTQYF. The CDR3 DNA reads TGCGCCAGCAGTAGCGGGAGCGTGTCAGATACGCAGTATTTT. V and J are TRBV5-1 and TRBJ2-3; 9 positions match TRBD2. Looked up from germline, CDR1 is SGHRS and CDR2 is YFSETQ. With V trimmed by 5 bases and J by 4 bases, 5 bases remained unmatched. The length of the CDR3 is 14 residues. Variable domain in full (rest from reference TRBV5-1 and TRBJ2-3): KAGVTQTPRYLIKTRGQQVTLSCSPISGHRSVSWYQQTPGQGLQFLFEYFSETQRNKGNFPGRFSGRQFSNSRSEMNVSTLELGDSALYLCASSSGSVSDTQYFGPGTRLTVL.